This T cell receptor (beta chain) was sequenced during a study of blood T cell repertoires in COVID-19. About the research overall: Samples of COVID-19 (acute and convalescent) were obtained from the United States, Italy and Spain. T cells, B-cell-depleted T cells, or PBMCs supplied cDNA or gDNA.

CDR1 and CDR2 from the germline V gene are LNHDA and SQIVND (reference sequence). The CDR3 covers 14 residues. V dropped 5 bases and J dropped 1 base, with 11 bases sitting between them. Study processing details: Estimates of nucleated cell counts were drawn from the amplification of reference gene primers. The assay was immunoSEQ multiplex PCR, and TCRdb's table has in-frame clones only and misses some. The V and J calls and clone size were taken over from that table, and D and trimming were inferred from the DNA. This sample yields about 65,000 clones, of which 80% to 95% are seen a single time; approximately 2.6% belongs to the top ten.

This TCR came from a man in his sixties or seventies with active COVID-19. This sequence joins TRBV19 and TRBJ1-1; unclear D gene. The specimen was peripheral blood. The CDR3 region has the DNA TGTGCCAGTAGTGGTCGGCAGGCGAACACTGAAGCTTTCTTT. Its translation: CASSGRQANTEAFF. The full variable domain, completed using reference TRBV19 and TRBJ1-1, is DGGITQSPKYLFRKEGQNVTLSCEQNLNHDAMYWYRQDPGQGLRLIYYSQIVNDFQKGDIAEGYSVSREKKESFPLTVTSAQKNPTAFYLCASSGRQANTEAFFGQGTRLTVV.